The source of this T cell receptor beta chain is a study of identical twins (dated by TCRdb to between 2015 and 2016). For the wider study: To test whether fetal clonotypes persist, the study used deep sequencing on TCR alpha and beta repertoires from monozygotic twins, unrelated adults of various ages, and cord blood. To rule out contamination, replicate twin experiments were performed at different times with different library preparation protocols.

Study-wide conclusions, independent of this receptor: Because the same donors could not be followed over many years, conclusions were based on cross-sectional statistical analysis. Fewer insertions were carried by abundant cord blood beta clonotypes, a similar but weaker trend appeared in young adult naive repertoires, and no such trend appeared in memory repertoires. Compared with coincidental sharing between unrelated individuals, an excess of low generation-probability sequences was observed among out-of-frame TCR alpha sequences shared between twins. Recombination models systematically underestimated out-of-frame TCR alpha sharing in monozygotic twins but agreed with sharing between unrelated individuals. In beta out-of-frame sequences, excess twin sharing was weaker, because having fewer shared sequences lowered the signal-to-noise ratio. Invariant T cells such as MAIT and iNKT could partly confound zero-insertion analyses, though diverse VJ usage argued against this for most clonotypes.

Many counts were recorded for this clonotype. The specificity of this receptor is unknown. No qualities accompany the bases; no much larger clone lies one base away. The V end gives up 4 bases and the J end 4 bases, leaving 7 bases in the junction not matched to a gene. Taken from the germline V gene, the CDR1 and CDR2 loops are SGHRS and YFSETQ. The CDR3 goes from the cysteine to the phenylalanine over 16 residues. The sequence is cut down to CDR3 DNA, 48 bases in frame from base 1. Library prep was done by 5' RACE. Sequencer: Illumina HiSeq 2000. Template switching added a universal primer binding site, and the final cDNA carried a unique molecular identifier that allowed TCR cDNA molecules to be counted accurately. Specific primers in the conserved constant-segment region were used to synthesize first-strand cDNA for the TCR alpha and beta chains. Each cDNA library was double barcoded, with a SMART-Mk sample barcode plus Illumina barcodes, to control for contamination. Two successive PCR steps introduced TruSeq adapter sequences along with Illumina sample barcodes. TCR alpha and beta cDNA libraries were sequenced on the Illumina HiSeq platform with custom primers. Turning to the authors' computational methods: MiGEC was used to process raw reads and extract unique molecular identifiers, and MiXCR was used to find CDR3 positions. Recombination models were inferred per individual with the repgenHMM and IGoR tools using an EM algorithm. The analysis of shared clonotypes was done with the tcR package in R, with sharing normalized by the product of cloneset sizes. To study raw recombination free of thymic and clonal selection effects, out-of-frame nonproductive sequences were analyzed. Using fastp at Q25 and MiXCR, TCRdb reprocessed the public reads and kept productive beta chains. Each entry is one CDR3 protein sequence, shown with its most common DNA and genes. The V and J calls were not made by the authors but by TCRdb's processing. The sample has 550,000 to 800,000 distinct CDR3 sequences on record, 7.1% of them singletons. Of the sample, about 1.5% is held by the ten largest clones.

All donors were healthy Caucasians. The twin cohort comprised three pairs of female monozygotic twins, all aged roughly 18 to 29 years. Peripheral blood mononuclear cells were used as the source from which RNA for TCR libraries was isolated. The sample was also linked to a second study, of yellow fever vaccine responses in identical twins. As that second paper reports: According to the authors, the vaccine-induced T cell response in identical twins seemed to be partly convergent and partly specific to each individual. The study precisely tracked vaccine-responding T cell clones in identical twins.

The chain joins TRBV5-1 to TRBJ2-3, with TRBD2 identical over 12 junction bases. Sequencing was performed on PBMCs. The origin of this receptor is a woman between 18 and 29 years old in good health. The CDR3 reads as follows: CASSPRLAGDADTQYF. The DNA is TGCGCCAGCAGCCCCAGACTAGCGGGGGACGCAGATACGCAGTATTTT.